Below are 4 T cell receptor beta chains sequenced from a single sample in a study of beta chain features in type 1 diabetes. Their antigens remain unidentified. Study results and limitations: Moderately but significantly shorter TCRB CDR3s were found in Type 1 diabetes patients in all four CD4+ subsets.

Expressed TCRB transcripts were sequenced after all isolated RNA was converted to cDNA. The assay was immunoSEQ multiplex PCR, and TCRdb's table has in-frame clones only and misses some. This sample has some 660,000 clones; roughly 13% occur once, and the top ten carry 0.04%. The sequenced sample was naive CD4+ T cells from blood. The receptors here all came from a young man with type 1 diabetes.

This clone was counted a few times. CDR3 region: CASSPPKMGQGLWIDQFF. CDR3 nucleotides: TGTGCCAGCTCACCACCTAAGATGGGCCAGGGCCTCTGGATAGATCAGTTCTTC. The rearrangement uses TRBV18 and TRBJ2-1; D is perhaps TRBD1 (5 bases). This CDR3 region has 18 residues. Per germline, CDR1 KGHSH and CDR2 LQKENI. V lost 0 bases, J lost 13 bases, and 28 bases lay in between. Supplemented by reference TRBV18 and TRBJ2-1, the full variable domain reads NAGVMQNPRHLVRRRGQEARLRCSPMKGHSHVYWYRQLPEEGLKFMVYLQKENIIDESGMPKERFSAEFPKEGPSILRIQQVVRGDSAAYFCASSPPKMGQGLWIDQFFGPGTRLTVL.

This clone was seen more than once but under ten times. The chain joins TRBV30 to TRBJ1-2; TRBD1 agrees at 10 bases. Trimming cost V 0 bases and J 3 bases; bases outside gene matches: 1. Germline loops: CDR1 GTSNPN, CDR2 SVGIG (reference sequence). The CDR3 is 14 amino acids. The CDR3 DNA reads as TGTGCCTGGAGTGTTGGGACAGGGGACTATGGCTACACCTTC. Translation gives CAWSVGTGDYGYTF.

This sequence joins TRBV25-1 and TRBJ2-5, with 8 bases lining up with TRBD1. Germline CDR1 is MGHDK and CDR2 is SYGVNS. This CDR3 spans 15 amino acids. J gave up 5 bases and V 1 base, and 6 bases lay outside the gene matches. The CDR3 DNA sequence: TGTGCCAGCAGTGAATCCCCAGGGGGCATGGAGACCCAGTACTTC. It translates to CASSESPGGMETQYF.

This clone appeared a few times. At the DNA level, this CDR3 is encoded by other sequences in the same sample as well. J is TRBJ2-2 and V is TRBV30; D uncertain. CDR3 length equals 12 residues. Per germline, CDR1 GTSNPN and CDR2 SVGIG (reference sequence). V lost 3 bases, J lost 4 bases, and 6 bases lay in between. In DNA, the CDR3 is TGTGCCTGGAGGCCGGGCACCGGGGAGCTGTTTTTT. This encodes CAWRPGTGELFF.